The TCR beta chain under discussion was sequenced for a study of T-cell memory formation after mild COVID-19. Across the study: For the most part, TCR clusters were specific to one donor.

The V gene's germline CDR1 is SGHTA and CDR2 FQGTGA. The trim removed 4 bases at V and 5 bases at J, leaving 13 bases unmatched. The CDR3 loop spans 17 amino acids. Findings and caveats of the study: Largely, contracting CD4+ clones fell within CM and EM, and contracting CD8+ clones within EMRA. Clones that contracted from day 15 to 85 had balanced CD4/CD8; later expanders were CD4+ biased. Memory cells collected pre-infection included some clones that later responded, suggesting cross-reactive memory joined.

This clonotype turned up a few times. The antigen is not known. TCRdb analysed the 5' RACE reads with MiXCR anew, one entry per CDR3 protein. The sample yields about 170,000 distinct CDR3 sequences, under 15% seen once. The origin of this receptor is a man aged 18 to 35 who had mild COVID-19 (a few samples of this study predate the infection). Cell type and time point are not known. V and J are TRBV7-3 and TRBJ2-3, with 9 positions matching TRBD1. The sequenced sample consisted of PBMCs or a T cell subset sorted from them (not recorded which). The DNA of the CDR3 is TGTGCCAGCAGCTCCCCCGAGGCCGGGACAGGGAAAGATACGCAGTATTTT. Its translation: CASSSPEAGTGKDTQYF.